The clone carrying this T cell receptor (beta chain) has more than one count but fewer than ten. What it recognizes is unknown. Donors were nominally healthy when sampled, though unrecorded immune exposures were likely. Primers: 60 Vbeta forward and 13 Jbeta reverse. Some clones are missing from TCRdb's copy, which holds only in-frame ones; the method was immunoSEQ multiplex PCR. The sample carries some 130,000 clones, 8.9% recorded once. This specimen belongs to a study of cytomegalovirus exposure and HLA in healthy donors. Whole-study findings and limits: The authors judged a highly shared variant cluster likely a sequencing artifact. Most CMV-associated TCR beta chains appeared HLA-restricted in a later analysis. Earlier analysis yielded a pattern in which most TCR beta V segments were productive about 90% or about 30% of the time.

This sequence was found in a woman aged 40 to 50 in good health and CMV-seropositive. Specimen: PBMCs.

The CDR3: CASSQRGGEETQYF. CDR3 bases: TGTGCCAGCAGCCAACGAGGGGGCGAGGAGACCCAGTACTTC. The chain employs TRBV4-2 and TRBJ2-5, with 7 bases fitting TRBD1. The V segment lost 2 bases and the J segment 5 bases; nucleotides outside the gene matches: 5. Germline V gene data show CDR1 as LGHNA and CDR2 as YNFKEQ. The CDR3 totals 14 residues.